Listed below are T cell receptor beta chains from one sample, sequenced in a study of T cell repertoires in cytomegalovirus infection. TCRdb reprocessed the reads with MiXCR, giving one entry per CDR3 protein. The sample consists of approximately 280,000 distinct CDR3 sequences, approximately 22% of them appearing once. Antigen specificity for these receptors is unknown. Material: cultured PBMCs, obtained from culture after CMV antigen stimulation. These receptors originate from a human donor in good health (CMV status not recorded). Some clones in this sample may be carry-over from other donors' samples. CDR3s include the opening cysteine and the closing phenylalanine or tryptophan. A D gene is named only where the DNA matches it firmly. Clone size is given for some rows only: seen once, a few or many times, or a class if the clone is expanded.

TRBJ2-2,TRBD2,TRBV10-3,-,CAISVRLAGDTGELFF,TGTGCCATCAGTGTAAGGCTAGCGGGAGACACCGGGGAGCTGTTTTTT
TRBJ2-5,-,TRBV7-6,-,CASSLDEMVRETQYF,TGTGCCAGCAGCTTAGACGAAATGGTCCGAGAGACCCAGTACTTC
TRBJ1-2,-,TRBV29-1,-,CSVEFRGAHGYTF,TGCAGCGTTGAGTTCCGGGGGGCGCATGGCTACACCTTC
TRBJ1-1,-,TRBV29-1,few,CSVDPPGLTAEAFF,TGCAGCGTTGATCCCCCCGGGCTTACCGCTGAAGCTTTCTTT
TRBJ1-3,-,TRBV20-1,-,CSASGRGNTIYF,TGCAGTGCTAGCGGGAGAGGAAACACCATATATTTT
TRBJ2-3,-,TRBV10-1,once,CASSETPSGWADTQYF,TGCGCCAGCAGTGAAACTCCATCAGGGTGGGCAGATACGCAGTATTTT
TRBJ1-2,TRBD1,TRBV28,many,CASSPGQGAQGYTF,TGTGCCAGCAGTCCCGGACAGGGGGCGCAGGGCTACACCTTC
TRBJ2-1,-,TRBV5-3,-,CASSSRDTFYNEQFF,TGTGCCAGCAGCTCCAGGGACACTTTTTACAATGAGCAGTTCTTC
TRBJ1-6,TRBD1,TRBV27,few,CASSPGTAAYNSPLHF,TGTGCCAGCAGTCCCGGGACAGCAGCGTATAATTCACCCCTCCACTTT
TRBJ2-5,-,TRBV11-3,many,CASSPPGGGRTQYF,TGTGCCAGCAGCCCTCCAGGGGGGGGACGGACCCAGTACTTC
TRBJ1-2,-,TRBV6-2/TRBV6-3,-,CASSYERKYGYTF,TGTGCCAGCAGTTACGAACGGAAATATGGCTACACCTTC
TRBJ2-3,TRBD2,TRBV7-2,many,CASSLGGSGLADTQYF,TGTGCCAGCAGCTTAGGCGGTAGCGGGCTAGCAGATACGCAGTATTTT
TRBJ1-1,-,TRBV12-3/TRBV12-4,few,CASSFKSSGPTEAFF,TGTGCCAGCAGTTTTAAGTCATCTGGACCCACTGAAGCTTTCTTT
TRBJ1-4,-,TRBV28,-,CATKPPGGEKLFF,TGTGCCACAAAGCCCCCTGGGGGTGAAAAACTGTTTTTT
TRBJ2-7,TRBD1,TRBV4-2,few,CASSQSFRDSRFEQYF,TGTGCCAGCAGCCAATCTTTCCGGGACAGTAGGTTCGAGCAGTACTTC
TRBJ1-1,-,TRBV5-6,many,CASSSTWQGDTEAFF,TGTGCCAGCAGCTCGACGTGGCAGGGTGACACTGAAGCTTTCTTT
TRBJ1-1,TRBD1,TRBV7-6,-,CDSSTNRGRNTEAFF,TGTGACAGCAGCACTAACAGGGGGCGGAACACTGAAGCTTTCTTT
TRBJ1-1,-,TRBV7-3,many,CASSLRGRGTEAFF,TGTGCCAGCAGCTTAAGGGGCAGGGGAACTGAAGCTTTCTTT
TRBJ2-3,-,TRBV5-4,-,CASSFSGLSGLTDTQYF,TGTGCCAGCAGCTTTTCGGGACTCTCCGGCCTCACAGATACGCAGTATTTT
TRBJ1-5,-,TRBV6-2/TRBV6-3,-,CASSYDRLRPQHF,TGTGCCAGCAGTTACGACAGGCTGCGGCCCCAGCATTTT
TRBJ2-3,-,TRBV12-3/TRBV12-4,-,CASRSRSPRADTQYF,TGTGCCAGCAGATCGAGGAGCCCCCGCGCAGATACGCAGTATTTT
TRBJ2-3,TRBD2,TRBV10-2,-,CASSDKREVTDTQYF,TGCGCCAGCAGTGATAAGCGGGAGGTAACAGATACGCAGTATTTT
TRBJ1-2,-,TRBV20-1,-,CSARDRTGQNNYGYTF,TGCAGTGCTAGAGACCGGACGGGACAAAACAACTATGGCTACACCTTC